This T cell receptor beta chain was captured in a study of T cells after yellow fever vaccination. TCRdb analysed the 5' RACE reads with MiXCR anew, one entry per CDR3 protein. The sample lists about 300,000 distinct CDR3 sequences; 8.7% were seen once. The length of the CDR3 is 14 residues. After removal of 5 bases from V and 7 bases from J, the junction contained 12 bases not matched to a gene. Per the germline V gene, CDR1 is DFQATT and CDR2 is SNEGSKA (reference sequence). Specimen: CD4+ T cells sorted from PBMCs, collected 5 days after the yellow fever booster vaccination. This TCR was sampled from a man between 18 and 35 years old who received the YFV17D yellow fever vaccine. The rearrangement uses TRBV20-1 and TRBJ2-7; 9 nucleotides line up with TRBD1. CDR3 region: CSAFSGTGTLEQYF. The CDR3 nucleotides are TGCAGTGCTTTCTCCGGGACAGGGACTCTGGAGCAGTACTTC.